This paragraph reports one T cell receptor (beta chain). The data belong to a study of shared clonotypes between healthy human individuals. Profiling relied on immunoSEQ multiplex PCR, and the TCRdb table lists in-frame clones only, not all of them. The sample yields about 980,000 clones, approximately 76% seen once. The sample comprised memory CD4+ T cells sorted from blood. Subset described: CD45RA-negative fraction. The receptor was isolated from a man younger than 30 in good health.

The CDR3 sequence: CASSPSGGSEETQYF. CDR3 nucleotide sequence: TGTGCCAGCAGCCCCTCCGGGGGAAGTGAAGAGACCCAGTACTTC. The chain employs TRBV9 and TRBJ2-5, with a tentative D call TRBD2 (6 bases). CDR3 length equals 15 residues. Germline CDR1 and CDR2: SGDLS and YYNGEE. With 4 bases removed from V and 3 bases from J, the gap between germline ends came to 16 bases.